These T cell receptor beta chains were read from a single sample in a study of cytotoxic CD8 clonotypes in ibrutinib-treated CLL. This table comes from immunoSEQ multiplex PCR, and its TCRdb copy is limited to in-frame clones, with some not included. Among over 150,000 clones listed, more than 75% were seen once. The sequencing here drew on PBMCs, taken after 12 months of ibrutinib treatment. Receptor source: a human donor with chronic lymphocytic leukemia. The CDR3 runs from the conserved cysteine through the conserved F or W. Each record gives: J gene, clone size, D gene, V gene, CDR3 DNA, CDR3 protein. A D gene is named only where the DNA matches it firmly. Size values are once, few and many counts, or a class for expanded clones, and some rows have none.

>TRBJ2-6|once|-|TRBV7-9
TGTGCCAGCACAAACTCTGGGGCCAACGTCCTGACTTTC
CASTNSGANVLTF
>TRBJ2-3|-|TRBD1|TRBV29-1
TGCAGCGCCCTCCGAGGGACAGGGTTTGGGGATACGCAGTATTTT
CSALRGTGFGDTQYF
>TRBJ2-3|-|-|TRBV7-3
TGTGCCAGCAGCTTACGAAAAACCACAGATACGCAGTATTTT
CASSLRKTTDTQYF
>TRBJ1-1|few|-|TRBV18
TGTGCCAGCTCACCTTCCCATCCGTATGAAGCTTTCTTT
CASSPSHPYEAFF
>TRBJ2-7|-|TRBD1|TRBV5-5
TGCGCCAGCAGCCAGCTCTTTAGCCTCACCCCGGGACAGTCCTACGAGCAGTACTTC
CASSQLFSLTPGQSYEQYF
>TRBJ1-2|-|-|TRBV7-9
TGTGCCAGCACAACAGGGACGTCCTACTATGGCTACACCTTC
CASTTGTSYYGYTF
>TRBJ2-3|-|-|TRBV20-1
TGCAGGGCCCAGCAGGAGATGTATTTT
CRAQQEMYF
>TRBJ2-2|-|TRBD1|TRBV12-5
TGTGCTAGTGGTCCACAGGGGGCGCGTCCGAACACCGGGGAGCTGTTTTTT
CASGPQGARPNTGELFF
>TRBJ2-1|-|-|TRBV28
TGTGCCAGCAGTTTATCGCGGGAGCAGTTCTTC
CASSLSREQFF
>TRBJ2-7|-|-|TRBV10-3
TGTGCCATCAGTAATAGGGACGAGCAGTACTTC
CAISNRDEQYF
>TRBJ2-7|-|-|TRBV9
TGTGCCAGCAGCGTAAATTTAGCGAGCGAGCAGTACTTC
CASSVNLASEQYF
>TRBJ2-5|few|TRBD1|TRBV29-1
TGCAGCGTTTCTTCCGGGACAGGGGGCGTAGAGACCCAGTACTTC
CSVSSGTGGVETQYF
>TRBJ2-5|once|-|TRBV9
TGTGCCAGCAGCGTAGGCTCTGGGGTACCCTGGGGCCAAGAGACCCAGTACTTC
CASSVGSGVPWGQETQYF
>TRBJ1-4|-|-|TRBV4-3
TGCGCCAGCAGCCAAGAAGCCGCCCTCTGGACTCCGGCAACTAATGAAAAACTGTTTTTT
CASSQEAALWTPATNEKLFF
>TRBJ1-2|-|TRBD1|TRBV5-4
TGTGCCAGCACCAACCCTAGGGACAGTCAGGGCTACACCTTC
CASTNPRDSQGYTF
>TRBJ2-3|-|-|TRBV29-1
TGCAGCGCCCGCACAGATACGCAGTATTTT
CSARTDTQYF
>TRBJ1-4|-|-|TRBV5-4
TGTGCCAGCAGCGGACAAGGGGCAGGCTCTAATGAAAAACTGTTTTTT
CASSGQGAGSNEKLFF
>TRBJ2-1|-|TRBD1|TRBV4-1
TGCGCCAGCAGGGAAACGGGACAGGCGTACAATGAGCAGTTCTTC
CASRETGQAYNEQFF
>TRBJ2-6|-|-|TRBV7-2
TGTGCCAGCAGCTTAGTTGCCTCTGGGGCCAACGTCCTGACTTTC
CASSLVASGANVLTF
>TRBJ1-6|-|-|TRBV6-1
TGTGCCAGCAGTGAAGCCGGGTACTATAATTCACCCCTCCACTTT
CASSEAGYYNSPLHF
>TRBJ2-3|-|TRBD1|TRBV2
TGTGCCAGCAGTTACAGGGGTACGCAGTATTTT
CASSYRGTQYF
>TRBJ2-5|-|TRBD2|TRBV5-1
TGCGCCAGCAGCTCGGGACTAGCGGGTGAAGAGACCCAGTACTTC
CASSSGLAGEETQYF
>TRBJ2-3|-|TRBD2|TRBV4-1
TGCGCCAGCAGCCAAGCTCCCCCTAGCGGGGGGACAGATACGCAGTATTTT
CASSQAPPSGGTDTQYF
>TRBJ2-7|-|-|TRBV2
TGTGCCAGCAGCCTCAAACAGGTTACCTACGAGCAGTACTTC
CASSLKQVTYEQYF
>TRBJ2-5|few|TRBD1|TRBV6-1
TGTGCCAGCAGCTTCGGACAGGGGAATGGGGAGACCCAGTACTTC
CASSFGQGNGETQYF
>TRBJ2-7|-|-|TRBV10-3
TGTGCCATCAGTGAAGGTGGTTCCTACGAGCAGTACTTC
CAISEGGSYEQYF
>TRBJ1-1|-|-|TRBV28
TGTGCCAGCAGTTTATGGAACACTGAAGCTTTCTTT
CASSLWNTEAFF
>TRBJ2-3|-|TRBD1|TRBV19
TGTGCCAGTAGTTTTGGGGACAGGAGCACAGATACGCAGTATTTT
CASSFGDRSTDTQYF
>TRBJ1-1|-|TRBD1|TRBV5-1
TGCGCCAGCAGCTGGACAGGGGGAAAGACTGAAGCTTTCTTT
CASSWTGGKTEAFF
>TRBJ1-3|-|-|TRBV9
TGTGCCAGCAGCGCCAGTAGCTCTGGAAACACCATATATTTT
CASSASSSGNTIYF
>TRBJ2-5|-|-|TRBV11-3
TGTGCCAGCAGCTTAAACAGGGGGGGCACGCTCCAAGAGACCCAGTACTTC
CASSLNRGGTLQETQYF
>TRBJ1-3|-|TRBD1|TRBV9
TGTGCCAGCAGCGTAGGGGGACAGGGACCTAAAGGTGGAAACACCATATATTTT
CASSVGGQGPKGGNTIYF
>TRBJ1-2|few|-|TRBV27
TGTGCCAGCAGTCCCCGGACTGGCTATGGCTACACCTTC
CASSPRTGYGYTF
>TRBJ1-1|-|TRBD1|TRBV29-1
TGCAGCGTTGATCAGGGACAGGGGTTTTGGGTTTTCTTT
CSVDQGQGFWVFF
>TRBJ1-1|-|TRBD1|TRBV19
TGTGCCAGTAGTAGCCGAACAGGGGGCTTGAACACTGAAGCTTTCTTT
CASSSRTGGLNTEAFF
>TRBJ2-4|-|-|TRBV19
TGTGCCAGTAGTAGACAAGTTGACATTCAGTACTTC
CASSRQVDIQYF
>TRBJ2-1|-|-|TRBV2
TGTGCCAGCCGGCCCGGGAGTAGGCACAATGAGCAGTTCTTC
CASRPGSRHNEQFF
>TRBJ2-2|once|-|TRBV14
TGTGCCAGCAGTCCGGGCCGCAACACCGGGGAGCTGTTTTTT
CASSPGRNTGELFF
>TRBJ2-5|-|-|TRBV2
TGTGCCAGCAGTGAAACGGGCCCATCAGCGGCAGAGACCCAGTACTTC
CASSETGPSAAETQYF
>TRBJ2-1|-|-|TRBV2
TGTGCCAGTGGCTGGAGGAGTTCCTACAATGAGCAGTTCTTC
CASGWRSSYNEQFF
>TRBJ2-2|-|TRBD1|TRBV6-5
TGTGCCAGCAAATCGGCAGGGGGAACCGGGGAGCTGTTTTTT
CASKSAGGTGELFF
>TRBJ2-7|-|-|TRBV28
TGTGCCAGCAGTGGAGACAGGACAAACTACGAGCAGTACTTC
CASSGDRTNYEQYF
>TRBJ1-1|-|TRBD1|TRBV6-5
TGTGCCAGCATACAACTAATGACAGGGGGAACTGAAGCTTTCTTT
CASIQLMTGGTEAFF
>TRBJ2-7|-|-|TRBV28
TGTGCCAGCAGTGAACAGGGACACGAGCAGTACTTC
CASSEQGHEQYF
>TRBJ2-5|-|-|TRBV7-9
TGTGCCAGCAGCTTAGTCGACCCAGGGCAAGAGACCCAGTACTTC
CASSLVDPGQETQYF
>TRBJ2-7|-|TRBD1|TRBV19
TGTGCCAGCGCCCTATGGGGACAGGGATCCTACGAGCAGTACTTC
CASALWGQGSYEQYF
>TRBJ1-2|-|-|TRBV2
TGTGCCAGCAGTGACGGTGGGACGATCGGTGGCTACACCTTC
CASSDGGTIGGYTF
>TRBJ1-5|-|TRBD1|TRBV6-1
TGTGCCAGCAGTGACAACAGGGGAAGATTAGGTCAGCCCCAGCATTTT
CASSDNRGRLGQPQHF